Judged by abundance, the clone carrying this T cell receptor beta chain is medium-sized. The target antigen is unknown. cDNA specific to TCR beta was made from roughly 500 ng of total RNA, with a constant-region primer employed for priming. Libraries covering TCR beta were generated through three nested multiplex PCR rounds (using a slightly modified ARM-PCR). The opening two PCR rounds, around 9 cycles each, paired TRBV1-TRBV30 forward primers with a C-beta reverse primer. One entry per CDR3 protein results from TCRdb running MiXCR on the multiplex PCR reads. The table includes around 210,000 distinct CDR3 sequences, around 60% detected once. In addition to blood RNA drawn from unsorted whole blood, germline DNA was extracted. The CDR3 is made up of 15 amino acids. Germline loops: CDR1 SGHAT, CDR2 FQNNGV. The ends were cut back, 7 bases at V and 7 bases at J, with 20 bases in the middle. The data belong to a study of tumor-infiltrating lymphocytes in primary liver carcinoma. Study at large: Primary liver carcinoma in the patients was surgically resected.

General study results and limits: Overlap between tumor regions exceeded overlap of tumor with adjacent tissue or blood. The samples were not sorted (they were bulk), so CD4+ and CD8+ repertoires were not compared.

The sequence derives from an older woman with primary liver carcinoma and hepatitis B virus infection. The chain is built from TRBV11-2 and TRBJ2-1; D possibly matches TRBD1 or TRBD2 (5 bases each). Sequencing input: peripheral blood. CDR3 sequence: CASNKRGTGINEQFF. The CDR3 DNA is TGTGCCAGCAATAAGAGGGGTACGGGTATTAATGAGCAGTTCTTC.